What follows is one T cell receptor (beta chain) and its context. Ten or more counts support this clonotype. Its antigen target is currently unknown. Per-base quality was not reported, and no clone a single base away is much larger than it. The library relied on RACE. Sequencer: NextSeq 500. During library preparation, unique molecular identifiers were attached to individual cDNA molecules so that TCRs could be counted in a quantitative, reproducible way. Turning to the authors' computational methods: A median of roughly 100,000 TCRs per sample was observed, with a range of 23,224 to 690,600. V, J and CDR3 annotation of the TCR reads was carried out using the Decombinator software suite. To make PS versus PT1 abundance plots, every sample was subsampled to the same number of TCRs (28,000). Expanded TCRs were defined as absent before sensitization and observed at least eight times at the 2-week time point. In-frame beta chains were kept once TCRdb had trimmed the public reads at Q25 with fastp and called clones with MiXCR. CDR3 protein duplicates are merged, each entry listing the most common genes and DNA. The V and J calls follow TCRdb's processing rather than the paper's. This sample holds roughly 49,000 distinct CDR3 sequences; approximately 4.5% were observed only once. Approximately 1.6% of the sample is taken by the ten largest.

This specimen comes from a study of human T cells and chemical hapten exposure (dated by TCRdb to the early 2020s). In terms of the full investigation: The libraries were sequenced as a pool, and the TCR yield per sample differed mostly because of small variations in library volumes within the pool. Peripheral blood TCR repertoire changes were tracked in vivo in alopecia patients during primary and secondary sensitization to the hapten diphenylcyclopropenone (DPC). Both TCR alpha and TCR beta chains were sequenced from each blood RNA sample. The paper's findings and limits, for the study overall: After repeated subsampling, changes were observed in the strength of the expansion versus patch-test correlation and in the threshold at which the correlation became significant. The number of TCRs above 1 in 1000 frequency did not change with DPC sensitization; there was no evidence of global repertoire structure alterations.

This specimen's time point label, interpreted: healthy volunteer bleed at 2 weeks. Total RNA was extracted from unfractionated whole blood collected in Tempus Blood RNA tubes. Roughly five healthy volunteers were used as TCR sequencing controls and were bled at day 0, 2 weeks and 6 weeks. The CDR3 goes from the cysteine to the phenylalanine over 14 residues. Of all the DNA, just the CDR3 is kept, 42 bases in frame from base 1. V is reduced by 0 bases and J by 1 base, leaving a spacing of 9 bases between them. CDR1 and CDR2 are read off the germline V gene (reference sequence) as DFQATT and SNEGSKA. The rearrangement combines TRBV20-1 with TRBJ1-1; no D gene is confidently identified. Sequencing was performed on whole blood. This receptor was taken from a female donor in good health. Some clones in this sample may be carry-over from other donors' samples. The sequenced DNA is TGCAGTGCTAGAGAAATAGGGTCGAACACTGAAGCTTTCTTT. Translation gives CSAREIGSNTEAFF.